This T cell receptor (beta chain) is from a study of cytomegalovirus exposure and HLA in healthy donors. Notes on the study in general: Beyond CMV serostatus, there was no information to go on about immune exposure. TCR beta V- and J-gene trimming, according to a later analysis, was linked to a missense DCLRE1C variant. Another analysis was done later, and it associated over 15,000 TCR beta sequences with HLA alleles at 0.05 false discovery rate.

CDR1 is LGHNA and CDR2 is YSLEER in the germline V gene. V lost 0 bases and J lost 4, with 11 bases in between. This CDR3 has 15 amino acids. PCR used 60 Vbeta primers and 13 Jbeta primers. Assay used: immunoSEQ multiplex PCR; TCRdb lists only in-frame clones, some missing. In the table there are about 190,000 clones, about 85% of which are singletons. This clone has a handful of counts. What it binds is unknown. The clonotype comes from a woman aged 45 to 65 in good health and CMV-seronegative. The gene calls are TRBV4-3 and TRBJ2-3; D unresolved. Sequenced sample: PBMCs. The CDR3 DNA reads TGCGCCAGCAGCCAAGATTGGGTAAGCGCAGATACGCAGTATTTT. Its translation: CASSQDWVSADTQYF.